A selection of T cell receptor beta chains follows, all from one sample in a study of graft-versus-host responses after intestinal transplantation. The assay was immunoSEQ multiplex PCR, and TCRdb's table has in-frame clones only and misses some. The sample has about 71,000 clones, about 90% seen once. No antigens are known for them. Sequenced here: unstimulated CD8+ T cells sorted from spleen or lymph node cells, sampled before intestinal transplant. These receptors came from a human donor who received an intestinal transplant. CDR3s include the opening cysteine and the closing phenylalanine or tryptophan. The D gene is left open where the match is weak. For some rows the clone size is stated as once, few or many, or as a class when expanded; others skip it.

TRBV19	14	TRBJ1-2	TRBD1	.	TGTGCCAGTAGTCCAGGACAGGGAGCCTATGGCTACACCTTC	CASSPGQGAYGYTF
TRBV11-2	12	TRBJ2-1	TRBD2	.	TGTGCCAGCAGCCCGCCGGGGGGTGAGCAGTTCTTC	CASSPPGGEQFF
TRBV2	13	TRBJ2-5	TRBD1	.	TGTGCCAGCAGGACAGGGGGGCGAGAGACCCAGTACTTC	CASRTGGRETQYF
TRBV7-8	15	TRBJ1-1	.	.	TGTGCCAGCAGCTTATTGGACACCCCGAACACTGAAGCTTTCTTT	CASSLLDTPNTEAFF
TRBV19	15	TRBJ1-2	TRBD1	once	TGTGCCAGTAGTATGGGGACAGCCACTCTGTATGGCTACACCTTC	CASSMGTATLYGYTF
TRBV7-9	12	TRBJ1-2	.	.	TGTGCCAGCAGCTTCGGTCCGGGTGGCTACACCTTC	CASSFGPGGYTF
TRBV7-3	14	TRBJ2-5	.	.	TGTGCCAGCAGCTTAACTGGGGGGCAAGAGACCCAGTACTTC	CASSLTGGQETQYF
TRBV5-3	16	TRBJ1-4	.	.	TGTGCCAGAAGCCCTGCGGGGGGACAACTTCATGAAAAACTGTTTTTT	CARSPAGGQLHEKLFF
TRBV25-1	14	TRBJ1-3	.	.	TGTGCCAGCAGTGGCCCTAACTCTGGAAACACCATATATTTT	CASSGPNSGNTIYF
TRBV5-1	15	TRBJ2-7	.	.	TGCGCCAGCAGCCTGTCCGGGGGGCCCCAATACGAGCAGTACTTC	CASSLSGGPQYEQYF
TRBV19	11	TRBJ1-1	.	.	TGTGCCAGTAGTATTGGCAGTGAAGCTTTCTTT	CASSIGSEAFF
TRBV5-1	15	TRBJ2-1	TRBD2	.	TGCGCCAGCAGCTTTGCGGGGGGGGCCTACAATGAGCAGTTCTTC	CASSFAGGAYNEQFF
TRBV13	15	TRBJ2-5	TRBD1	.	TGTGCCAGCAGCTTAGAGGGACAGGGCATGAAGACCCAGTACTTC	CASSLEGQGMKTQYF
TRBV10-3	14	TRBJ2-7	TRBD1	.	TGTGCCATCAGCGAGGGGACAGTCTCCTACGAGCAGTACTTC	CAISEGTVSYEQYF
TRBV7-9	15	TRBJ2-4	TRBD1	.	TGTGCCAGCAGCCGCTACGGGACAGGGTTGCACATTCAGTACTTC	CASSRYGTGLHIQYF
TRBV6-5	14	TRBJ2-5	TRBD2	.	TGTGCCAGCAGTCCCCTGGGGGGGTTGGAGACCCAGTACTTC	CASSPLGGLETQYF
TRBV6-4	13	TRBJ2-5	.	once	TGTGCCAGCAGTGACTCGATCGGAGAGACCCAGTACTTC	CASSDSIGETQYF
TRBV6-6	13	TRBJ1-5	TRBD1	.	TGTGCCAGCCTCAGGGGGTTCAATCAGCCCCAGCATTTT	CASLRGFNQPQHF
TRBV25-1	15	TRBJ1-2	TRBD1	.	TGTGCCAGCAGCCCGGGACAGGGTAGTTTCCGAGGCTACACCTTC	CASSPGQGSFRGYTF
TRBV7-9	14	TRBJ2-3	.	once	TGTGCCAGCAGCTTGAGGGTCCTGGCAGATACGCAGTATTTT	CASSLRVLADTQYF
TRBV27	14	TRBJ2-1	.	.	TGTGCCAGCAGCTTGGGAGCAGGCTACAATGAGCAGTTCTTC	CASSLGAGYNEQFF
TRBV4-2	14	TRBJ1-2	.	.	TGTGCCAGCAGCCAAGATCCGGGAGAGGGAGGCTACACCTTC	CASSQDPGEGGYTF
TRBV6-6	12	TRBJ2-3	.	few	TGTGCCAGCAGTCCCCACACAGATACGCAGTATTTT	CASSPHTDTQYF
TRBV9	13	TRBJ2-7	.	.	TGTGCCAGCAGCGTGGCTGGGGGCGGGGAGCAGTACTTC	CASSVAGGGEQYF
TRBV11-3	15	TRBJ1-3	.	once	TGTGCCAGCAGCTCAACTACAGGAACTGGAAACACCATATATTTT	CASSSTTGTGNTIYF
TRBV9	14	TRBJ1-4	TRBD1	.	TGTGCCAGGGGGCGAGGGACAGTCAATGAAAAACTGTTTTTT	CARGRGTVNEKLFF
TRBV9	15	TRBJ2-7	TRBD1	.	TGTGCCAGCAGTGCAGACGGGGACAGCTCCTACGAGCAGTACTTC	CASSADGDSSYEQYF
TRBV27	14	TRBJ2-3	TRBD1	.	TGTGCCAGCAGGTGGGACAGGGCCACAGATACGCAGTATTTT	CASRWDRATDTQYF
TRBV9	15	TRBJ2-7	TRBD1	.	TGTGCCAGCAGCGTTGGGACAGGGAGCTCCTACGAGCAGTACTTC	CASSVGTGSSYEQYF
TRBV5-1	13	TRBJ1-2	TRBD1	.	TGCGCCAGCACTCACAGGGGAGGCTATGGCTACACCTTC	CASTHRGGYGYTF
TRBV5-1	13	TRBJ1-1	TRBD1	once	TGCGCCAGCAGCTCCACAGGGGCCTCGGTGGCTTTCTTT	CASSSTGASVAFF
TRBV9	15	TRBJ2-1	.	.	TGTGCCAGCAGCCCCTCGGGGGGCCTCTACAATGAGCAGTTCTTC	CASSPSGGLYNEQFF
TRBV11-2	15	TRBJ2-1	.	.	TGTGCCAGCAGCCTCCAGGGGTCTACTTACAATGAGCAGTTCTTC	CASSLQGSTYNEQFF
TRBV4-1	13	TRBJ1-5	.	.	TGCGCCAGCAGCCAAGTAGCTGATATGCCCCAGCATTTT	CASSQVADMPQHF
TRBV5-1	13	TRBJ1-5	.	once	TGCGCCAGCAGCCCCGGTTATAATCAGCCCCAGCATTTT	CASSPGYNQPQHF
TRBV16	16	TRBJ2-1	TRBD1	.	TGTGCCAGCAGCCAAAGGACAGGGGGCGAGAACAATGAGCAGTTCTTC	CASSQRTGGENNEQFF
TRBV5-6	14	TRBJ1-2	.	once	TGTGCCAGCAGCCCACGGACAATGAGCTATGGCTACACCTTC	CASSPRTMSYGYTF
TRBV4-1	16	TRBJ2-7	.	.	TGCGCCAGCAGCGAAAATCTCCAGGGTGTTGGCTACGAGCAGTACTTC	CASSENLQGVGYEQYF
TRBV5-5	15	TRBJ1-3	.	.	TGTGCCAGCAGCGTAGGACATACCTCTGGAAACACCATATATTTT	CASSVGHTSGNTIYF
TRBV6-6	14	TRBJ2-3	TRBD1	.	TGTGCCAGCAGCACGGGACAGGGGCTGGATACGCAGTATTTT	CASSTGQGLDTQYF
TRBV9	14	TRBJ1-4	TRBD1	.	TGTGCCAGCACCGTCGGGACAGGGCACGAAAAACTGTTTTTT	CASTVGTGHEKLFF
TRBV6-5	13	TRBJ1-1	.	.	TGTGCCAGCAGGATTAACACCTGGGCCGAAGCTTTCTTT	CASRINTWAEAFF
TRBV5-4	12	TRBJ2-1	.	.	TGTGCCGGGGGGGGGCCCATCGATGAGCAGTTCTTC	CAGGGPIDEQFF
TRBV7-9	13	TRBJ1-1	.	.	TGTGCCAGCAGCCCGCTGGTAGGGGCTGAAGCTTTCTTT	CASSPLVGAEAFF
TRBV6-1	13	TRBJ1-3	.	few	TGTGCCAGCTGGGCCGAAGGAGGAAACACCATATATTTT	CASWAEGGNTIYF
TRBV9	18	TRBJ2-1	TRBD2	once	TGTGCCAGCAGCGGGTGGACTAGCGGGGGAGCGTCATACAATGAGCAGTTCTTC	CASSGWTSGGASYNEQFF
TRBV11-2	16	TRBJ1-1	TRBD1	.	TGTGCCAGCAGCAAGACACAGGGGGCCTGGAACACTGAAGCTTTCTTT	CASSKTQGAWNTEAFF
TRBV6-1	13	TRBJ2-5	.	.	TGTGCCATCTGGGTGGGGGGAATGGAGACCCAGTACTTC	CAIWVGGMETQYF
TRBV6-4	15	TRBJ2-5	TRBD2	once	TGTGCCAGTCCGGTGGAGCGGGGACCCGAAGAGACCCAGTACTTC	CASPVERGPEETQYF
TRBV2	12	TRBJ1-1	.	.	TGTGCCAGCAAAGGAGGGAACACTGAAGCTTTCTTT	CASKGGNTEAFF
TRBV5-6	11	TRBJ1-2	.	.	TGTGCCAGCAGCTTAAGTAGTGGCTACACCTTC	CASSLSSGYTF
TRBV5-6	16	TRBJ2-1	.	.	TGTGCCAGCAGCTTGGGCGTAGGGGTATCCTACAATGAGCAGTTCTTC	CASSLGVGVSYNEQFF
TRBV2	16	TRBJ2-1	.	.	TGTGCCAGCAGTGCGAGGGCCACCACCCCCTTCAATGAGCAGTTCTTC	CASSARATTPFNEQFF